The 12 T cell receptor beta chains listed next were all sequenced from one sample in a study of T cell therapy after organ transplantation. No antigen has been assigned to these receptors. This table comes from immunoSEQ multiplex PCR, and its TCRdb copy is limited to in-frame clones, with some not included. This table holds 50,000 or so clones, about 95% found once. The sequences come from CD8+ T cells from blood, collected before autologous CMV-specific T cell therapy. These receptors came from a human patient who had received a solid organ transplant and had CMV disease.

This sequence joins TRBV27 and TRBJ2-7; D gene ambiguous. With 6 bases removed from V and 3 bases from J, the gap between germline ends came to 9 bases. There are 12 residues in the CDR3. Germline V gene data show CDR1 as MNHEY and CDR2 as SMNVEV (reference sequence). The CDR3 DNA is TGTGCCAGCAGCCCACTTGGCTACGAGCAGTACTTC. It specifies CASSPLGYEQYF.

The rearrangement joins TRBV11-2 to TRBJ1-5, with D uncertain. Trimming pared 0 bases from V and 9 bases from J, leaving 9 bases between. CDR1 is SGHAT, CDR2 FQNNGV, per germline. The CDR3 sequence is 13 residues long. The CDR3 nucleotides read TGTGCCAGCAGCTTAGAGGCGTCGCGGCCCCAGCATTTT. It specifies CASSLEASRPQHF.

The V gene is TRBV25-1, the J gene TRBJ2-7; no clear D. Trimming removed 8 bases at V and 6 bases at J, with 14 bases between. Germline CDR1 is MGHDK and CDR2 is SYGVNS. The CDR3 spans 12 residues. Here the CDR3 reads CASPVRWAEQYF. The DNA of the CDR3 is TGTGCCAGCCCCGTTCGGTGGGCCGAGCAGTACTTC.

This clone was detected only once. The CDR3 coding sequence is TGCGCCAGTTCGACCGGGACAGGGGTCTACGAGCAGTACTTC. Amino acids: CASSTGTGVYEQYF. This chain uses TRBV4-1 with TRBJ2-7; 10 bases line up with TRBD1. V trimming: 9 bases; J trimming: 3 bases; junction bases outside the gene matches: 8. Germline-derived CDR1 and CDR2 are MGHRA and YSYEKL. CDR3 length: 14 amino acids.

The chain uses TRBV28 and TRBJ2-7, with D unclear. Germline loops: CDR1 MDHEN, CDR2 SYDVKM. V gave up 3 bases and J gave up 10 bases, with 10 bases separating them. This CDR3 is 11 amino acids long. The CDR3 nucleotides are TGTGCCAGCAGTTTCCCGGACCCCCAGTACTTC. Protein product: CASSFPDPQYF.

This rearrangement joins TRBV6-5 to TRBJ1-5; D is possibly TRBD1 (6 bases). This CDR3 has 14 residues. V was trimmed by 4 bases and J by 6 bases, leaving 13 bases between them. Germline CDR1 is MNHEY and CDR2 is SVGAGI. The CDR3 protein is CASSWAEGVQPQHF. In nucleotides, the CDR3 is TGTGCCAGCAGTTGGGCCGAGGGGGTTCAGCCCCAGCATTTT.

About this clone itself: One junction end disagrees with the germline gene, perhaps due to a read error. J is TRBJ2-7 and V is TRBV30; D ambiguous. This CDR3 is 13 amino acids long. The germline CDR1 and CDR2 sequences are GTSNPN and SVGIG (reference sequence). CDR3 coding DNA: TGTGCTTGGAACTCGGACGTTGGTTACGAGCAGTACTTC. Translating it yields CAWNSDVGYEQYF.

CDR3 residues: CASSFGDSSYEQYF. Here the CDR3 DNA reads TGTGCCAGCAGTTTTGGAGACAGCTCCTACGAGCAGTACTTC. This chain uses TRBV27 with TRBJ2-7, with D tentatively TRBD1 (5 bases). The germline V gene has CDR1 MNHEY and CDR2 SMNVEV (reference sequence). V was trimmed by 3 bases and J by 0 bases, leaving 9 bases between them. The CDR3 is 14 amino acids.

The J gene is TRBJ1-4, the V gene TRBV29-1; 8 positions match TRBD1. This CDR3 comprises 14 residues. Germline V gene sequence: CDR1 SQVTM, CDR2 ANQGSEA. Trimming cost V 4 bases and J 6 bases; bases outside gene matches: 7. CDR3 nucleotides: TGCAGCGTTGCCTACGACAGGGGTTATGAAAAACTGTTTTTT. Its protein product is CSVAYDRGYEKLFF.

The chain employs TRBV7-9 and TRBJ2-7, with TRBD1 matching over 7 bases. Germline V CDR1 and CDR2: SEHNR, FQNEAQ (reference sequence). V trimming: 1 base; J trimming: 2 bases; junction bases outside the gene matches: 5. The CDR3 is made up of 15 amino acids. The CDR3 reads CASSLETGPPYEQYF. CDR3 nucleotides: TGTGCCAGCAGCTTAGAGACAGGGCCTCCCTACGAGCAGTACTTC.

The V call is TRBV29-1, the J call TRBJ1-1, with D unclear. The CDR3 extends over 11 amino acids. Germline V lookup: CDR1 SQVTM, CDR2 ANQGSEA. V lost 4 bases and J lost 0, with 3 bases in between. The CDR3 loop reads CSVAMNTEAFF. The CDR3 bases are TGCAGCGTTGCAATGAACACTGAAGCTTTCTTT.

The J gene is TRBJ1-1, the V gene TRBV19; unclear D gene. In germline, CDR1 is LNHDA, CDR2 SQIVND (reference sequence). The CDR3 loop spans 14 amino acids. V lost 1 base to trimming and J lost 0 bases, with 6 bases between them. The CDR3 spells CASSIGTLNTEAFF. The CDR3 DNA is TGTGCCAGTAGTATAGGTACATTGAACACTGAAGCTTTCTTT.